This is a list of T cell receptor beta chains from one sample in a study of vaccination and CD4 T cells after COVID-19. Via MiXCR, TCRdb re-called the PCR reads, giving one row per CDR3 protein. The sample has under 25,000 distinct CDR3 sequences; 26% are singletons. What these receptors recognize is not known. Sequenced material: cultured CD4+ T cells from blood. These receptors came from a human donor with COVID-19. Both conserved end residues are part of each CDR3. A D gene is named only where the DNA matches it firmly. Clone sizes are given selectively: once, few, many, or a class where the clone is expanded.

J gene: TRBJ1-3
CDR3 length: 17
V gene: TRBV15
clone size: few
D gene: NA
CDR3 protein: CATSRARSTISGNTIYF
CDR3 DNA: TGTGCCACCAGCAGAGCTAGGTCGACAATATCTGGAAACACCATATATTTT

J gene: TRBJ2-3
CDR3 length: 15
V gene: TRBV4-2
clone size: NA
D gene: NA
CDR3 protein: CASSQAGPGTDTQYF
CDR3 DNA: TGTGCCAGCAGCCAAGCGGGGCCAGGGACAGATACGCAGTATTTT

J gene: TRBJ2-7
CDR3 length: 14
V gene: TRBV6-1
clone size: few
D gene: TRBD1
CDR3 protein: CASSEGTGVVKQYF
CDR3 DNA: TGTGCCAGCAGTGAAGGGACAGGGGTCGTGAAGCAGTACTTC

J gene: TRBJ2-3
CDR3 length: 16
V gene: TRBV12-5
clone size: NA
D gene: TRBD1
CDR3 protein: CASGLGQGAFGDTQYF
CDR3 DNA: TGTGCTAGTGGTTTGGGACAGGGGGCATTTGGAGATACGCAGTATTTT

J gene: TRBJ2-1
CDR3 length: 14
V gene: TRBV5-1
clone size: NA
D gene: NA
CDR3 protein: CASSLDGDHNEQFF
CDR3 DNA: TGCGCCAGCAGCTTGGACGGGGACCACAATGAGCAGTTCTTC

J gene: TRBJ2-3
CDR3 length: 15
V gene: TRBV5-1
clone size: NA
D gene: TRBD2
CDR3 protein: CASSHGLASTDTQYF
CDR3 DNA: TGCGCCAGCAGCCACGGACTAGCGAGCACAGATACGCAGTATTTT

J gene: TRBJ1-6
CDR3 length: 14
V gene: TRBV18
clone size: NA
D gene: NA
CDR3 protein: CASSEESSNSPLHF
CDR3 DNA: TGTGCCAGCTCTGAAGAGTCTTCAAATTCACCCCTCCACTTT

J gene: TRBJ1-6
CDR3 length: 13
V gene: TRBV10-1
clone size: NA
D gene: NA
CDR3 protein: CASSESLRSSLHF
CDR3 DNA: TGCGCCAGCAGTGAAAGTCTTAGGAGTTCCCTCCACTTT

J gene: TRBJ2-1
CDR3 length: 14
V gene: TRBV20-1
clone size: NA
D gene: NA
CDR3 protein: CSAVPGGGGNEQFF
CDR3 DNA: TGCAGTGCTGTCCCGGGCGGGGGCGGCAATGAGCAGTTCTTC

J gene: TRBJ1-5
CDR3 length: 17
V gene: TRBV27
clone size: NA
D gene: NA
CDR3 protein: CASSTTGENSSNQPQHF
CDR3 DNA: TGTGCCAGCAGTACGACAGGAGAAAATTCTAGCAATCAGCCCCAGCATTTT

J gene: TRBJ1-5
CDR3 length: 14
V gene: TRBV5-8
clone size: NA
D gene: NA
CDR3 protein: CASSSRVGNQPQHF
CDR3 DNA: TGTGCCAGCAGTAGTCGCGTTGGCAATCAGCCCCAGCATTTT

J gene: TRBJ2-1
CDR3 length: 16
V gene: TRBV5-6
clone size: NA
D gene: NA
CDR3 protein: CASSRRDEGFLDEQFF
CDR3 DNA: TGTGCCAGCAGCCGACGCGATGAGGGCTTCCTAGATGAGCAGTTCTTC

J gene: TRBJ1-3
CDR3 length: 16
V gene: TRBV9
clone size: NA
D gene: NA
CDR3 protein: CASSPFKGVSGNTIYF
CDR3 DNA: TGTGCCAGCAGCCCTTTCAAGGGGGTCTCTGGAAACACCATATATTTT

J gene: TRBJ2-4
CDR3 length: 11
V gene: TRBV20-1
clone size: NA
D gene: NA
CDR3 protein: CSAGYLNIQYF
CDR3 DNA: TGCAGTGCTGGATACTTGAACATTCAGTACTTC

J gene: TRBJ2-3
CDR3 length: 13
V gene: TRBV27
clone size: NA
D gene: NA
CDR3 protein: CASSSLFSDTQYF
CDR3 DNA: TGTGCCAGCAGTTCACTATTCTCAGATACGCAGTATTTT

J gene: TRBJ1-5
CDR3 length: 14
V gene: TRBV6-1
clone size: few
D gene: NA
CDR3 protein: CASSPTVNLGPQHF
CDR3 DNA: TGTGCCAGCAGCCCTACGGTTAACTTGGGGCCCCAGCATTTT

J gene: TRBJ2-5
CDR3 length: 14
V gene: TRBV6-1
clone size: few
D gene: TRBD2
CDR3 protein: CASSEQTSAVTQYF
CDR3 DNA: TGTGCCAGCAGTGAGCAGACTAGCGCGGTGACCCAGTACTTC

J gene: TRBJ2-5
CDR3 length: 12
V gene: TRBV12-3/TRBV12-4
clone size: NA
D gene: NA
CDR3 protein: CASSLSGETQYF
CDR3 DNA: TGTGCCAGCAGTTTATCGGGAGAGACCCAGTACTTC

J gene: TRBJ2-1
CDR3 length: 16
V gene: TRBV18
clone size: NA
D gene: NA
CDR3 protein: CASSPEGGTYRYEQFF
CDR3 DNA: TGTGCCAGCTCACCTGAGGGAGGCACCTACCGCTATGAGCAGTTCTTC

J gene: TRBJ2-2
CDR3 length: 13
V gene: TRBV20-1
clone size: medium-sized
D gene: TRBD2
CDR3 protein: CSARSGETGELFF
CDR3 DNA: TGCAGTGCTAGAAGCGGGGAAACCGGGGAGCTGTTTTTT

J gene: TRBJ1-6
CDR3 length: 12
V gene: TRBV7-9
clone size: medium-sized
D gene: NA
CDR3 protein: CASREGNSPLHF
CDR3 DNA: TGTGCCAGCCGGGAGGGAAATTCACCCCTCCACTTT

J gene: TRBJ2-7
CDR3 length: 12
V gene: TRBV27
clone size: few
D gene: TRBD2
CDR3 protein: CASRILGGEQYF
CDR3 DNA: TGTGCCAGCCGGATATTGGGAGGGGAGCAGTACTTC

J gene: TRBJ2-3
CDR3 length: 15
V gene: TRBV24-1
clone size: NA
D gene: TRBD1
CDR3 protein: CATSIGDRATDTQYF
CDR3 DNA: TGTGCCACCAGTATCGGGGACAGGGCCACAGATACGCAGTATTTT

J gene: TRBJ1-6
CDR3 length: 14
V gene: TRBV3-1
clone size: once
D gene: NA
CDR3 protein: CASSLVTGYSPLHF
CDR3 DNA: TGTGCCAGCAGCCTAGTAACAGGGTATTCACCCCTCCACTTT

J gene: TRBJ2-3
CDR3 length: 17
V gene: TRBV12-3/TRBV12-4
clone size: NA
D gene: TRBD2
CDR3 protein: CASSVTSGGAEVDTQYF
CDR3 DNA: TGTGCCAGCAGTGTGACTAGCGGGGGGGCCGAGGTAGATACGCAGTATTTT

J gene: TRBJ2-3
CDR3 length: 16
V gene: TRBV5-1
clone size: NA
D gene: TRBD2
CDR3 protein: CASSPEGRGVGDTQYF
CDR3 DNA: TGCGCCAGCAGCCCGGAGGGACGGGGGGTTGGAGATACGCAGTATTTT

J gene: TRBJ2-5
CDR3 length: 17
V gene: TRBV18
clone size: NA
D gene: TRBD2
CDR3 protein: CASSPVGASGGQETQYF
CDR3 DNA: TGTGCCAGCTCACCAGTTGGGGCTAGCGGGGGCCAAGAGACCCAGTACTTC

J gene: TRBJ1-5
CDR3 length: 18
V gene: TRBV6-1
clone size: few
D gene: TRBD1
CDR3 protein: CASSPKFRGGVSNQPQHF
CDR3 DNA: TGTGCCAGCAGCCCAAAGTTCCGAGGGGGCGTAAGCAATCAGCCCCAGCATTTT

J gene: TRBJ2-6
CDR3 length: 14
V gene: TRBV28
clone size: NA
D gene: NA
CDR3 protein: CASSWSTGANVLTF
CDR3 DNA: TGTGCCAGCAGCTGGTCGACAGGGGCCAACGTCCTGACTTTC

J gene: TRBJ2-1
CDR3 length: 17
V gene: TRBV10-3
clone size: NA
D gene: TRBD2
CDR3 protein: CAISELLAGGLYNEQFF
CDR3 DNA: TGTGCCATCAGTGAGTTACTAGCGGGGGGCCTTTACAATGAGCAGTTCTTC

J gene: TRBJ1-5
CDR3 length: 15
V gene: TRBV28
clone size: few
D gene: NA
CDR3 protein: CASSPLQRADQPQHF
CDR3 DNA: TGTGCCAGCAGTCCCCTCCAAAGAGCGGATCAGCCCCAGCATTTT

J gene: TRBJ1-2
CDR3 length: 12
V gene: TRBV11-2
clone size: NA
D gene: NA
CDR3 protein: CASSLYSYGYTF
CDR3 DNA: TGTGCCAGCAGCTTATACAGCTATGGCTACACCTTC

J gene: TRBJ2-2
CDR3 length: 14
V gene: TRBV11-3
clone size: few
D gene: NA
CDR3 protein: CASSGGTGTGELFF
CDR3 DNA: TGTGCCAGCAGCGGAGGGACGGGCACCGGGGAGCTGTTTTTT

J gene: TRBJ2-7
CDR3 length: 14
V gene: TRBV19
clone size: NA
D gene: NA
CDR3 protein: CASSAVGGGYEQYF
CDR3 DNA: TGTGCCAGTAGTGCCGTTGGGGGTGGTTACGAGCAGTACTTC

J gene: TRBJ1-1
CDR3 length: 13
V gene: TRBV6-4
clone size: NA
D gene: NA
CDR3 protein: CASSDGLNTEAFF
CDR3 DNA: TGTGCCAGCAGCGACGGATTGAACACTGAAGCTTTCTTT

J gene: TRBJ2-7
CDR3 length: 14
V gene: TRBV6-1
clone size: few
D gene: NA
CDR3 protein: CASSASRITYEQYF
CDR3 DNA: TGTGCCAGCAGCGCCAGCCGAATAACCTACGAGCAGTACTTC

J gene: TRBJ2-5
CDR3 length: 15
V gene: TRBV18
clone size: few
D gene: NA
CDR3 protein: CASSPSYGDQETQYF
CDR3 DNA: TGTGCCAGCTCACCTTCATACGGAGATCAAGAGACCCAGTACTTC

J gene: TRBJ2-3
CDR3 length: 15
V gene: TRBV10-3
clone size: NA
D gene: NA
CDR3 protein: CAISDMMASADTQYF
CDR3 DNA: TGTGCCATCAGTGATATGATGGCTAGCGCAGATACGCAGTATTTT

J gene: TRBJ2-7
CDR3 length: 14
V gene: TRBV30
clone size: few
D gene: TRBD1
CDR3 protein: CAWIRQGDTNEQYF
CDR3 DNA: TGTGCCTGGATCCGGCAGGGGGACACGAACGAGCAGTACTTC